What follows are 2 T cell receptor beta chains derived from one specimen sequenced in a study of cytomegalovirus exposure and HLA in healthy donors. Assay: immunoSEQ multiplex PCR; the TCRdb copy retains only in-frame clones and omits some. The repertoire holds over 150,000 clones, with roughly 84% as singletons. The sample consisted of PBMCs. These receptors were obtained from a woman in her thirties in good health and CMV-seropositive.

The J gene is TRBJ1-4, the V gene TRBV6-1, with D tentatively TRBD1 (6 bases). The germline V and J ends were trimmed by 1 base and 13 bases, with 13 bases remaining between them. This CDR3 spans 13 amino acids. The V gene's germline CDR1 is MNHNS and CDR2 SASEGT. CDR3 sequence: CASSEGNDRLLFF. The CDR3 DNA sequence: TGTGCCAGCAGTGAAGGGAACGACAGGTTACTGTTTTTT.

The chain links TRBV27 to TRBJ2-5; 8 nucleotides agree with TRBD1. The CDR3 is 17 amino acids. After removal of 5 bases from V and 2 bases from J, the junction contained 13 bases not matched to a gene. The germline CDR1 and CDR2 sequences are MNHEY and SMNVEV (reference sequence). The CDR3 nucleotides are TGTGCCAGCAGTCCCCGCTATCGGAGACAGGGGCAAGAGACCCAGTACTTC. It translates to CASSPRYRRQGQETQYF.